These T cell receptor beta chains were read from a single sample in a study of cytomegalovirus exposure and HLA in healthy donors. Sequencing used immunoSEQ multiplex PCR; TCRdb keeps in-frame clones, though not all of them. The sample yields 150,000 to 200,000 clones, nearly 80% seen once. Sequenced sample: PBMCs. These TCRs come from a man aged 40-49 years in good health and CMV-seropositive. Both conserved end residues are part of each CDR3. A D gene is named only where the DNA matches it firmly. A clone size is listed for some rows: how often the clone was seen (once, few, many), or a class if it is expanded.

d_gene	j_gene	v_gene	abundance	len	CDR3nt	CDR3aa
NA	TRBJ1-2	TRBV28	NA	14	TGTGCCAGCAGTTTTCGCGGGCGCCGTTTTGGCTACACCTTC	CASSFRGRRFGYTF
NA	TRBJ2-7	TRBV6-5	NA	14	TGTGCCAGCAGTTACGAGGAGGGTGCCTACGAGCAGTACTTC	CASSYEEGAYEQYF
NA	TRBJ2-7	TRBV27	few	11	TGTGCCAGCAGAAAGAGCTACGAGCAGTACTTC	CASRKSYEQYF
NA	TRBJ2-1	TRBV5-5	NA	13	TGTGCCAGCAGCTTTGACAACAGCTTGGGGCAGTTCTTC	CASSFDNSLGQFF
NA	TRBJ2-2	TRBV21-1	NA	15	TGTGCCAGCAGCAAGGGACAGGGTAACACCGGGGAGCTGTTTTTT	CASSKGQGNTGELFF
TRBD1	TRBJ2-7	TRBV19	NA	15	TGTGCCAGTAGTACCCCCGGGACAGGGGTCAACGAGCAGTACTTC	CASSTPGTGVNEQYF
NA	TRBJ1-1	TRBV18	NA	15	TGTGCCAGCTCACCGAATCGGGAGCTCGACACTGAAGCTTTCTTT	CASSPNRELDTEAFF
TRBD2	TRBJ2-1	TRBV14	few	17	TGTGCCAGCAGCCAACTAGCGGGAGGGAGCTCCTACAATGAGCAGTTCTTC	CASSQLAGGSSYNEQFF
NA	TRBJ2-5	TRBV7-8	NA	15	TGTGCCAGCAGCCCCACTAGAACCGGCCAAGAGACCCAGTACTTC	CASSPTRTGQETQYF
TRBD2	TRBJ2-3	TRBV19	NA	16	TGTGCCAGTAGTATCACTAGCGGGATTAGCACAGATACGCAGTATTTT	CASSITSGISTDTQYF
NA	TRBJ2-2	TRBV7-3	NA	15	TGTGCCAGCAGCTTAAACGCAGGGGAAACCGGGGAGCTGTTTTTT	CASSLNAGETGELFF